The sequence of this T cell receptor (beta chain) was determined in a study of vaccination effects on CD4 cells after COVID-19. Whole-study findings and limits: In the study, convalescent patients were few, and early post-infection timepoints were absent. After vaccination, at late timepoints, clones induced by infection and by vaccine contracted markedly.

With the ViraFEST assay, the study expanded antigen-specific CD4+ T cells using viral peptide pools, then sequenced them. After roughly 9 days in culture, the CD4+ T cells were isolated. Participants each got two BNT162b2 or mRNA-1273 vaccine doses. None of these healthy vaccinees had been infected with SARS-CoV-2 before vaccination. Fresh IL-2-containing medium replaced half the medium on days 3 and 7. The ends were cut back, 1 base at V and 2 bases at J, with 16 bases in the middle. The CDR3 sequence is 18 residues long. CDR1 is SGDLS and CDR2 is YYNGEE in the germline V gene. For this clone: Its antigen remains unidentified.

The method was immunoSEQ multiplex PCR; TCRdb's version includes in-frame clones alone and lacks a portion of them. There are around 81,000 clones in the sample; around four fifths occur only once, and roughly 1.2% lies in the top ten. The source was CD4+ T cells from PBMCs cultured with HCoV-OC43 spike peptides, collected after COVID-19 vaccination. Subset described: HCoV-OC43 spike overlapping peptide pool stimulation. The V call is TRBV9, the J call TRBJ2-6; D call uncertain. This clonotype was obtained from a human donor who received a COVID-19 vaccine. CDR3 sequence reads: CASSVSLAGSPGANVLTF. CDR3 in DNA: TGTGCCAGCAGCGTATCTTTGGCAGGATCTCCTGGGGCCAACGTCCTGACTTTC.